Here is one T cell receptor beta chain with its context. This clonotype appeared a few times. The antigen this receptor binds is unknown. Base qualities are not provided; no much larger clone lies one nucleotide away. Synthesis of TCR cDNA relied on 5'RACE template switching, a step that introduced a universal primer site along with unique molecular identifiers. Priming of cDNA synthesis was performed from both the TCR alpha and TCR beta constant segments. Libraries were amplified in two PCR steps, with sample barcodes and sequencing adapters added in the second step. Libraries were sequenced on Illumina HiSeq 2500 (2x100 bp) or NovaSeq (2x150 bp). The paper's data handling went like this. MIGEC handled demultiplexing of reads and collapsing into UMI consensus sequences, while MiXCR performed V(D)J alignment. Clonotypes responding to the vaccine were identified with edgeR on replicate PBMC samples, with the criteria of FDR below 0.01 and a log2 fold change above 5 up to day 15. CD4 or CD8 identity was assigned to each bulk clonotype according to whether the clonotype was present at higher abundance in the sequenced CD4 repertoire or the sequenced CD8 repertoire. TCRdb ran its own pipeline on the public reads, namely fastp trimming at Q25 and MiXCR clone calling, and kept in-frame beta chains. Records with the same CDR3 protein are collapsed into one entry carrying the most frequent genes and DNA. The V and J calls reflect TCRdb's pipeline rather than the authors' work. Recorded for this sample are 500,000 to 650,000 distinct CDR3 sequences; approximately 16% of them occurred a single time. The ten largest make up 17% of the sample.

The treatment or condition label for this specimen denotes: live attenuated yellow fever vaccine strain. Two biological replicates of bulk PBMCs were collected at each blood-draw timepoint. PBMCs were isolated from peripheral blood using a standard Ficoll-Paque protocol. RNA was extracted with TriZol from bulk PBMCs, CD4 and CD8 fractions, and dextramer-positive and dextramer-negative fractions. This record belongs to a study of T cells after yellow fever vaccination (dated by TCRdb to the late 2010s). Background on the whole study: The SMART-Seq v4 Ultra Low Input RNA kit was used to prepare libraries from fractions with low cell numbers. To track T-cell clones before and after primary and booster YFV17D yellow fever vaccination, bulk TCR alpha and beta repertoires were sequenced longitudinally. Two healthy male donors, one aged 18 to 29 and one aged 30 to 40 years, made up the cohort. Bulk PBMC replicates and cell subsets were isolated from blood drawn at multiple timepoints before and after both primary and secondary immunization.

Study-wide conclusions, independent of this receptor: A small fraction of clonotypes appeared in both the CD4 and CD8 compartments, likely as a result of convergent recombination. The secondary T-cell response was weaker than the primary response but faster, peaking on day 5 instead of day 15. FACS-sorted repertoires could contain abundant contaminating clonotypes from the bulk population, so computational filtering was required. After the booster, most of the clones that had expanded following primary vaccination were detected again (roughly 97% of CD4 and more than 85% of CD8), which suggests that memory was broadly maintained. Because the study included only a couple of donors, the extent to which the findings can be generalized is limited.

The CDR3 runs 12 residues from the cysteine to the phenylalanine. The DNA shown is the 36-base CDR3, in frame from base 1. CDR1 and CDR2 are read off the germline V gene as SGHVS and FQNEAQ. V lost 5 bases and J lost 5 bases; the stretch between them is 9 bases long. The chain was built from TRBV7-8 and TRBJ1-2, with TRBD1 tentatively as D gene (5 bases match). The clonotype was recovered from a man aged 18 to 35 who received the YFV17D yellow fever vaccine. The source was PBMCs, collected 4 to 5 days after the first yellow fever vaccination. The CDR3 protein is CASSQRGYGYTF. The nucleotides are TGTGCCAGCAGCCAAAGGGGATATGGCTACACCTTC.